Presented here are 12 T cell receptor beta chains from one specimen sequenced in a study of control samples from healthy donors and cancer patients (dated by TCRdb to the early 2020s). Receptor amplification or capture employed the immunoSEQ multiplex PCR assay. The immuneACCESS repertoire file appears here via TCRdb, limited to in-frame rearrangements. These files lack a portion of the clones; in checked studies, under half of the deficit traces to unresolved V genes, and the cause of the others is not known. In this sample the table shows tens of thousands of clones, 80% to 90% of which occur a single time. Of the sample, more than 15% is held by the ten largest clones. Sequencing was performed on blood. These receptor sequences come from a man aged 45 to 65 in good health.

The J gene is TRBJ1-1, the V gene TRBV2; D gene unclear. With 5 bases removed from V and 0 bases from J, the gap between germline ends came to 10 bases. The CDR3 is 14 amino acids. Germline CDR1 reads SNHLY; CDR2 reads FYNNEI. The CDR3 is CASSPTYLNTEAFF. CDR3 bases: TGTGCCAGCAGTCCAACATACTTGAACACTGAAGCTTTCTTT.

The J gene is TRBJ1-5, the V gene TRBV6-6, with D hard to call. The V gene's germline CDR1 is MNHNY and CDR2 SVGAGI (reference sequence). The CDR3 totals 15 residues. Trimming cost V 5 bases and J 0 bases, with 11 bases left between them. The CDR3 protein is CASSGGRNSNQPQHF. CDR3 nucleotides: TGTGCCAGCAGTGGTGGACGGAATAGCAATCAGCCCCAGCATTTT.

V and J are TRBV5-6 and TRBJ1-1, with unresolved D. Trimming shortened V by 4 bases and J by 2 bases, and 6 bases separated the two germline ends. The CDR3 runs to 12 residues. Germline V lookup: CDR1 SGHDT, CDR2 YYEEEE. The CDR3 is CASSLLNTEAFF. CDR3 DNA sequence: TGTGCCAGCAGCCTACTCAACACTGAAGCTTTCTTT.

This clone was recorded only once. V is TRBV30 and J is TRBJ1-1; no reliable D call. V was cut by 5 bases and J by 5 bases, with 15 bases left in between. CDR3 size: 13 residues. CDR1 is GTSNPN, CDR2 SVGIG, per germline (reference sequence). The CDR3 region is CAWEQQPGTEAFF. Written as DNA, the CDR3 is TGTGCCTGGGAACAGCAGCCGGGAACTGAAGCTTTCTTT. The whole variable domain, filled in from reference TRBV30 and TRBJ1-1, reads SQTIHQWPATLVQPVGSPLSLECTVEGTSNPNLYWYRQAAGRGLQLLFYSVGIGQISSEVPQNLSASRPQDRQFILSSKKLLLSDSGFYLCAWEQQPGTEAFFGQGTRLTVV.

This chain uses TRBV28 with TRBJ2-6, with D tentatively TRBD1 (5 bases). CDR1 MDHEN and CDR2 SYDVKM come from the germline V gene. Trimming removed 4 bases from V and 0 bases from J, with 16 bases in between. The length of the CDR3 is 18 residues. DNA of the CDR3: TGTGCCAGCAGTTCTGGGCAGGGCACCAGCTCTGGGGCCAACGTCCTGACTTTC. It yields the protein CASSSGQGTSSGANVLTF.

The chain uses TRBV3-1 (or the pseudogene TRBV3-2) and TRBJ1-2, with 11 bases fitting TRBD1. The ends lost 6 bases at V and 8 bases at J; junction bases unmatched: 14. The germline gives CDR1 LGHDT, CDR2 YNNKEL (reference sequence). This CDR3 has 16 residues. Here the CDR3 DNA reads TGTGCCAGCAGTCAACCCGGGACAGGGGGTTCTATGGGCTACACCTTC. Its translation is CASSQPGTGGSMGYTF.

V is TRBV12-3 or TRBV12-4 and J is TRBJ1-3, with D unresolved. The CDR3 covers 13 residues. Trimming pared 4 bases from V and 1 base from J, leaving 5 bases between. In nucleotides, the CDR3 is TGTGCCAGCAGTTGGGGTTCTGGAAACACCATATATTTT. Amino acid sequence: CASSWGSGNTIYF.

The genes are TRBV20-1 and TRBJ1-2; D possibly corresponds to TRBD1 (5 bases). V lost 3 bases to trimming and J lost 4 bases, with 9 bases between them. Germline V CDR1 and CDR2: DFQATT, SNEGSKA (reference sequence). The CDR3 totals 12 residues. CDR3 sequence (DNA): TGCAGTGCTAGTACGGGGACCTATGGCTACACCTTC. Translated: CSASTGTYGYTF.

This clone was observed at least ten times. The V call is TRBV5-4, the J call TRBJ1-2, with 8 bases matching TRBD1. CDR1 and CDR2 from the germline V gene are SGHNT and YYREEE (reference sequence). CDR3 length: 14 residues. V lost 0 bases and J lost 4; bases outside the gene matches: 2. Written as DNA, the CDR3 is TGTGCCAGCAGCTTGGTAGGGACAGGCTATGGCTACACCTTC. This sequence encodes CASSLVGTGYGYTF.

This chain's CDR3 is CASSVVPGSLYGYTF. The DNA for the CDR3 is TGTGCCAGCAGCGTAGTTCCAGGGTCCCTCTATGGCTACACCTTC. This chain uses TRBV9 with TRBJ1-2, with a tentative D call TRBD1 (5 bases). Trimming took off 0 bases at V and 4 bases at J, with 13 bases between the two ends. Germline CDR1 is SGDLS and CDR2 is YYNGEE. The CDR3 has 15 amino acids.

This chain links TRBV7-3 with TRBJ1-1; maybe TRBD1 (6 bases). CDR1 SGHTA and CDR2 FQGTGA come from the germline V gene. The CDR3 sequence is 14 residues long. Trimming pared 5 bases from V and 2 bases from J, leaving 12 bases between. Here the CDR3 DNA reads TGTGCCAGCAGCGCTCAGGGGTCCAACACTGAAGCTTTCTTT. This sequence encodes CASSAQGSNTEAFF.

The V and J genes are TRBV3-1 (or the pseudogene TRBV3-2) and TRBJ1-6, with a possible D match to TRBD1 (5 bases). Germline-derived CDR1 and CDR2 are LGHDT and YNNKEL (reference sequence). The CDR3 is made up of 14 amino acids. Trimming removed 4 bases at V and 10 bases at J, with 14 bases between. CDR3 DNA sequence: TGTGCCAGCAGCCTTGAGGGGACGGAATCACCCCTCCACTTT. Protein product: CASSLEGTESPLHF.